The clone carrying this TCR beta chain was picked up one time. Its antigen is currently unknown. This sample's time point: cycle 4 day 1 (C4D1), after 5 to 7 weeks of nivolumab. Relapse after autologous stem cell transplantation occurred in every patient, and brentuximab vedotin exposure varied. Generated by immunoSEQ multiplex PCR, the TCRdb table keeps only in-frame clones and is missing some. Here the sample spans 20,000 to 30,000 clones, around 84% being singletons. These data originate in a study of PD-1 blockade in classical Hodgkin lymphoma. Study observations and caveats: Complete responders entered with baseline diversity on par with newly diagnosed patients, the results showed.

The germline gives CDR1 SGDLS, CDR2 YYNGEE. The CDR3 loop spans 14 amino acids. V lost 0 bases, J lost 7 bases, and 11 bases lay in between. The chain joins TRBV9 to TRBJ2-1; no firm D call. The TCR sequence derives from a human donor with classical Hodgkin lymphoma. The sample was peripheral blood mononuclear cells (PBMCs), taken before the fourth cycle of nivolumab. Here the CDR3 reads CASSVGVGMNEQFF. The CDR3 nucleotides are TGTGCCAGCAGCGTAGGGGTAGGGATGAATGAGCAGTTCTTC. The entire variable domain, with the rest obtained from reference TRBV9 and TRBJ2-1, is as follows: DSGVTQTPKHLITATGQRVTLRCSPRSGDLSVYWYQQSLDQGLQFLIQYYNGEERAKGNILERFSAQQFPDLHSELNLSSLELGDSALYFCASSVGVGMNEQFFGPGTRLTVL.